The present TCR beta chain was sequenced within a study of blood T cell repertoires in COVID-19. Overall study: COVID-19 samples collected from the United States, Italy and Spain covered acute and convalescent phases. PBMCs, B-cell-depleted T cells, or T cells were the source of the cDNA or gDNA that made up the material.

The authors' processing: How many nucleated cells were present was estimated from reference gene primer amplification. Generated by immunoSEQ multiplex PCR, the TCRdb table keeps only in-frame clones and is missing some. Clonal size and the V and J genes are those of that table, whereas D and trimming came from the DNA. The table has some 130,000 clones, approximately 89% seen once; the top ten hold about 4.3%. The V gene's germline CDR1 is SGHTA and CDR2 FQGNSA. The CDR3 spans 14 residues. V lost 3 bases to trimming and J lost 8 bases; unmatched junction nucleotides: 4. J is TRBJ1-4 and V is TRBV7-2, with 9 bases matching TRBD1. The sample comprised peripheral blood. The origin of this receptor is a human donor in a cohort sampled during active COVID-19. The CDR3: CASSFDRGKEKLFF. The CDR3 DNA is TGTGCCAGCAGCTTCGACAGGGGGAAAGAAAAACTGTTTTTT.